Below, 29 T cell receptor beta chains from the same sample are listed, as sequenced in a study of blood T cell repertoires in COVID-19. The repertoire was sequenced with immunoSEQ multiplex PCR; TCRdb's copy has only in-frame clones and lacks some. The sample carries about 280,000 clones, around nine tenths recorded once. Sequenced input: PBMCs or T cells enriched from blood (not recorded which). The source is a woman aged 60-75 years who had recovered from COVID-19.

This sequence joins TRBV9 and TRBJ1-4; maybe TRBD1 (5 bases). CDR1 and CDR2 (germline): SGDLS, YYNGEE. The CDR3 extends over 18 amino acids. Trimming stripped 1 base from V and 0 bases from J, with 16 bases between. CDR3 loop: CASSVFGGSGATNEKLFF. CDR3 DNA sequence: TGTGCCAGCAGCGTATTTGGGGGGTCAGGAGCAACTAATGAAAAACTGTTTTTT.

V and J are TRBV28 and TRBJ1-5; D is ambiguous. This CDR3 is built from 12 residues. Per germline, CDR1 MDHEN and CDR2 SYDVKM. V shed 3 bases and J shed 3 bases, with 3 bases lying between them. The CDR3 protein is CASSFNNQPQHF. CDR3 bases: TGTGCCAGCAGTTTTAACAATCAGCCCCAGCATTTT.

This chain uses TRBV10-3 with TRBJ2-2; 8 bases map to TRBD2. Per the germline V gene, CDR1 is ENHRY and CDR2 is SYGVKD. The V and J ends lost 6 bases and 4 bases, in that order; junction bases with no gene match: 10. This CDR3 region has 16 residues. CDR3 coding DNA: TGTGCCATCAGCCGTACCGGGACTAGGGTCACCGGGGAGCTGTTTTTT. It translates to CAISRTGTRVTGELFF.

This chain joins TRBV5-1 and TRBJ1-2, with TRBD1 as a possible D gene (6 bases). Trimming stripped 1 base from V and 3 bases from J, with 10 bases between. Germline V gene data show CDR1 as SGHRS and CDR2 as YFSETQ. The CDR3 extends over 14 amino acids. CDR3 amino acids: CASSLQGFDYGYTF. CDR3 sequence (DNA): TGCGCCAGCAGCTTGCAGGGGTTCGACTATGGCTACACCTTC. Filled out from reference TRBV5-1 and TRBJ1-2, the complete variable domain reads KAGVTQTPRYLIKTRGQQVTLSCSPISGHRSVSWYQQTPGQGLQFLFEYFSETQRNKGNFPGRFSGRQFSNSRSEMNVSTLELGDSALYLCASSLQGFDYGYTFGSGTRLTVV.

The rearrangement links TRBV7-8 to TRBJ1-5; D is ambiguous. Looked up from germline, CDR1 is SGHVS and CDR2 is FQNEAQ. There are 14 residues in the CDR3. V lost 1 base and J 3 bases, leaving 7 bases between the germline ends. The CDR3 protein is CASSLDEFNQPQHF. DNA for the CDR3: TGTGCCAGCAGCTTAGATGAGTTCAATCAGCCCCAGCATTTT. Using reference TRBV7-8 and TRBJ1-5 for the parts outside the CDR3, the full variable domain is GAGVSQSPRYKVAKRGQDVALRCDPISGHVSLFWYQQALGQGPEFLTYFQNEAQLDKSGLPSDRFFAERPEGSVSTLKIQRTQQEDSAVYLCASSLDEFNQPQHFGDGTRLSIL.

The chain links TRBV24-1 to TRBJ2-3; D unresolved. The CDR3 spans 13 residues. Trimming removed 7 bases at V and 6 bases at J, with 13 bases between. Germline loops: CDR1 KGHDR, CDR2 SFDVKD. Written as DNA, the CDR3 is TGTGCCACCAGCCTTGGTTTCAGGGATACGCAGTATTTT. This codes for CATSLGFRDTQYF.

The V call is TRBV7-9, the J call TRBJ2-1; TRBD2 matches 14 bases. The CDR3 runs 16 residues. Trimming removed 8 bases from V and 5 bases from J; junction bases left unmatched: 8. Per the germline V gene, CDR1 is SEHNR and CDR2 is FQNEAQ (reference sequence). In nucleotides, the CDR3 is TGTGCCAGCTCTGGATGGGGACTAGCGGGAGACAATGAGCAGTTCTTC. Protein product: CASSGWGLAGDNEQFF.

The chain carries TRBV12-3 or TRBV12-4 and TRBJ1-1; maybe TRBD1 (6 bases). The CDR3 runs 11 residues. Trimming removed 5 bases at V and 10 bases at J, with 11 bases between. Here the CDR3 DNA reads TGTGCCAGCAGTAGGGGACAAATAGCTTTCTTT. Its translation: CASSRGQIAFF.

A word on this clone: Sequence at one end of the junction differs from germline and may be a read error. The rearrangement joins TRBV20-1 to TRBJ2-5, with D possibly TRBD2 on 5 matching bases. Per the germline V gene, CDR1 is DFQATT and CDR2 is SNEGSKA (reference sequence). There are 10 residues in the CDR3. CDR3 amino acids: CSTRRETQYF. DNA of the CDR3: TGCAGTACTAGGAGGGAGACCCAGTACTTC.

The chain links TRBV18 to TRBJ1-2; D is uncertain. CDR1 is KGHSH, CDR2 LQKENI, per germline. The CDR3 is 15 residues long. Trimming left V 2 bases short and J 2 bases short, with 12 bases between. CDR3 nucleotides: TGTGCCAGCTCACCAGGAAACAGTCCCAACTATGGCTACACCTTC. Protein: CASSPGNSPNYGYTF.

V gene TRBV6-5 combines with J gene TRBJ1-1; TRBD1 is a possible D gene (6 bases). Trimming took off 5 bases at V and 5 bases at J, with 9 bases between the two ends. Germline values: CDR1 MNHEY, CDR2 SVGAGI. The CDR3 runs to 12 residues. CDR3 DNA: TGTGCCAGCAGTATACAGGGTACTGAAGCTTTCTTT. Translated: CASSIQGTEAFF.

The J gene is TRBJ2-2, the V gene TRBV3-1 (or the pseudogene TRBV3-2); D is uncertain. The germline CDR1 and CDR2 sequences are LGHDT and YNNKEL (reference sequence). The CDR3 consists of 15 residues. V lost 4 bases to trimming and J lost 3 bases, with 12 bases between them. DNA for the CDR3: TGTGCCAGCAGCCTGACGCCCGCGGACACCGGGGAGCTGTTTTTT. Translating it yields CASSLTPADTGELFF.

J is TRBJ2-5 and V is TRBV28; 12 bases are shared with TRBD2. Per the germline V gene, CDR1 is MDHEN and CDR2 is SYDVKM. The J segment lost 5 bases and the V segment lost 6 bases, leaving 10 bases of the junction unmatched. The CDR3 is made up of 16 amino acids. Here the CDR3 reads CASSLRTSGIRETQYF. In nucleotides, the CDR3 is TGTGCCAGCAGCCTCCGGACTAGCGGGATTAGGGAGACCCAGTACTTC.

The chain combines TRBV5-1 with TRBJ1-4; 9 bases align to TRBD1. V shed 4 bases and J 8 bases; nucleotides not matched to a gene: 9. In germline, CDR1 is SGHRS, CDR2 YFSETQ. The CDR3 length is 15 residues. The CDR3 is CASSDPQGAREKLFF. The CDR3 region has the DNA TGCGCCAGCAGCGACCCACAGGGGGCGAGGGAAAAACTGTTTTTT.

The genes are TRBV3-1 (or the pseudogene TRBV3-2) and TRBJ1-4; TRBD1 agrees at 9 bases. The CDR3 covers 14 residues. Germline V CDR1 and CDR2: LGHDT, YNNKEL (reference sequence). Trimming at V came to 1 base and at J to 7 bases, leaving 1 base not matched to a gene. The CDR3, as DNA: TGTGCCAGCAGCCAAGGACAGGGGGGTGAAAAACTGTTTTTT. Its translation is CASSQGQGGEKLFF.

The rearrangement joins TRBV19 to TRBJ1-1; 9 nucleotides agree with TRBD1. The CDR3 extends over 16 amino acids. After removal of 6 bases from V and 5 bases from J, the junction contained 13 bases not matched to a gene. Germline CDR1 and CDR2: LNHDA and SQIVND (reference sequence). CDR3 bases: TGTGCCAGTAGCTGGGGAGGACAGGGGACGGTTACTGAAGCTTTCTTT. This codes for CASSWGGQGTVTEAFF. The variable domain in full, with the rest retrieved from reference TRBV19 and TRBJ1-1, is DGGITQSPKYLFRKEGQNVTLSCEQNLNHDAMYWYRQDPGQGLRLIYYSQIVNDFQKGDIAEGYSVSREKKESFPLTVTSAQKNPTAFYLCASSWGGQGTVTEAFFGQGTRLTVV.

This clone was seen only once. Within the sample, other DNA sequences also encode this same CDR3. The chain is built from TRBV5-1 and TRBJ1-1; D call uncertain. The CDR3 runs 12 residues. Trimming pared 0 bases from V and 3 bases from J, leaving 3 bases between. Looked up from germline, CDR1 is SGHRS and CDR2 is YFSETQ. The CDR3 here is CASSLADTEAFF. CDR3 sequence (DNA): TGCGCCAGCAGCTTGGCTGACACTGAAGCTTTCTTT.

The rearrangement joins TRBV27 to TRBJ1-2; D remains unclear. In germline, CDR1 is MNHEY, CDR2 SMNVEV (reference sequence). V was pared by 5 bases and J by 9 bases, with 16 bases between. The CDR3 runs to 13 residues. The CDR3 region is CASSRPAGESYTF. Here the CDR3 DNA reads TGTGCCAGCAGTCGCCCCGCGGGTGAAAGCTACACCTTC.

The chain has TRBV18 and TRBJ2-7, with D hard to call. This CDR3 contains 13 residues. Germline V gene data show CDR1 as KGHSH and CDR2 as LQKENI. Trimming stripped 3 bases from V and 5 bases from J, with 11 bases between. CDR3 protein: CASSPGIADEQYF. DNA for the CDR3: TGTGCCAGCTCACCGGGTATCGCGGACGAGCAGTACTTC.

CDR3 loop: CASSLGQGGTNQPQHF. CDR3 nucleotide sequence: TGCGCCAGCAGCCTTGGACAGGGAGGTACCAATCAGCCCCAGCATTTT. The V and J genes are TRBV4-1 and TRBJ1-5; 8 bases map to TRBD1. Looked up from germline, CDR1 is MGHRA and CDR2 is YSYEKL. Germline trimming cut 4 bases from V and 3 bases from J; bases unmatched to any gene: 8. This CDR3 is 16 amino acids long.

This CDR3 reads CASTWGGQGYGYTF. In nucleotides, the CDR3 is TGTGCCAGCACCTGGGGGGGGCAGGGCTATGGCTACACCTTC. The V gene is TRBV9, the J gene TRBJ1-2; maybe TRBD1 (6 bases). With 6 bases removed from V and 4 bases from J, the gap between germline ends came to 16 bases. CDR3 length equals 14 residues. CDR1 is SGDLS and CDR2 is YYNGEE in the germline V gene.

The chain combines TRBV28 with TRBJ1-6; 9 nucleotides align to TRBD1. V shed 6 bases, J shed 7 bases, and the junction held 13 bases outside the gene matches. Germline V gene lookup returns CDR1 MDHEN and CDR2 SYDVKM. The CDR3 contains 17 residues. The DNA for the CDR3 is TGTGCCAGCAGGGAGGTAGGGACAGGGAGTTGGAATTCACCCCTCCACTTT. Translation: CASREVGTGSWNSPLHF.

This chain connects TRBV6-5 to TRBJ1-2, with D possibly TRBD1 on 6 matching bases. CDR1 is MNHEY and CDR2 is SVGAGI in the germline V gene. Trimming removed 0 bases from V and 5 bases from J, with 10 bases in between. The CDR3 is 14 amino acids. The CDR3 nucleotides are TGTGCCAGCAGTTACTCCTTTCAGGGGTATGGCTACACCTTC. The encoded protein is CASSYSFQGYGYTF.

V and J are TRBV5-4 and TRBJ1-1; TRBD1 matches at 8 bases. The V segment lost 4 bases and the J segment 3 bases; nucleotides outside the gene matches: 5. Germline CDR1 SGHNT, CDR2 YYREEE (reference sequence). The length of the CDR3 is 14 residues. The DNA of the CDR3 is TGTGCCAGCAGCGTTACAGGGGGAGACACTGAAGCTTTCTTT. This gives the protein CASSVTGGDTEAFF.

The genes are TRBV30 and TRBJ1-5; D is ambiguous. V was clipped by 1 base and J by 7 bases, with 11 bases between them. This CDR3 has 13 residues. Germline CDR1 GTSNPN, CDR2 SVGIG (reference sequence). CDR3 loop: CAWSGTLGQPQHF. DNA for the CDR3: TGTGCCTGGAGTGGGACTCTTGGGCAGCCCCAGCATTTT.

The chain uses TRBV19 and TRBJ2-3, with D perhaps TRBD2 (6 bases). The CDR3 consists of 13 residues. The germline V and J ends were trimmed by 4 bases and 6 bases, with 11 bases remaining between them. Germline V lookup: CDR1 LNHDA, CDR2 SQIVND (reference sequence). In nucleotides, the CDR3 is TGTGCCAGTAGTACCGGGACTTTCGATACGCAGTATTTT. The encoded protein is CASSTGTFDTQYF.

The CDR3 DNA is TGCGCCAGCAGCTTGGCAGGGGCAGGTGGCTACACCTTC. This sequence encodes CASSLAGAGGYTF. The genes are TRBV5-1 and TRBJ1-2; the D gene is possibly TRBD1 (6 bases). V gave up 0 bases and J gave up 7 bases, with 10 bases separating them. Germline V gene sequence: CDR1 SGHRS, CDR2 YFSETQ. The CDR3 runs to 13 residues. Filled out from reference TRBV5-1 and TRBJ1-2, the complete variable domain reads KAGVTQTPRYLIKTRGQQVTLSCSPISGHRSVSWYQQTPGQGLQFLFEYFSETQRNKGNFPGRFSGRQFSNSRSEMNVSTLELGDSALYLCASSLAGAGGYTFGSGTRLTVV.

The gene calls are TRBV18 and TRBJ1-3; 8 positions match TRBD1. J was trimmed by 2 bases and V by 3 bases; bases with no gene match: 12. Per germline, CDR1 KGHSH and CDR2 LQKENI. The CDR3 loop spans 18 amino acids. This chain's CDR3 is CASSPMLRGQGAGNTIYF. CDR3 DNA: TGTGCCAGCTCACCTATGCTTAGAGGACAGGGAGCTGGAAACACCATATATTTT. The full variable domain, completed using reference TRBV18 and TRBJ1-3, is NAGVMQNPRHLVRRRGQEARLRCSPMKGHSHVYWYRQLPEEGLKFMVYLQKENIIDESGMPKERFSAEFPKEGPSILRIQQVVRGDSAAYFCASSPMLRGQGAGNTIYFGEGSWLTVV.

The genes are TRBV19 and TRBJ1-3; a possible D gene is TRBD1 (6 bases). V lost 3 bases and J 0 bases, leaving 18 bases between the germline ends. The CDR3 is 18 amino acids. Germline V gene lookup returns CDR1 LNHDA and CDR2 SQIVND (reference sequence). CDR3 protein: CASSMGSRTAPSGNTIYF. The CDR3 DNA is TGTGCCAGTAGTATGGGGTCTCGGACAGCTCCCTCTGGAAACACCATATATTTT.